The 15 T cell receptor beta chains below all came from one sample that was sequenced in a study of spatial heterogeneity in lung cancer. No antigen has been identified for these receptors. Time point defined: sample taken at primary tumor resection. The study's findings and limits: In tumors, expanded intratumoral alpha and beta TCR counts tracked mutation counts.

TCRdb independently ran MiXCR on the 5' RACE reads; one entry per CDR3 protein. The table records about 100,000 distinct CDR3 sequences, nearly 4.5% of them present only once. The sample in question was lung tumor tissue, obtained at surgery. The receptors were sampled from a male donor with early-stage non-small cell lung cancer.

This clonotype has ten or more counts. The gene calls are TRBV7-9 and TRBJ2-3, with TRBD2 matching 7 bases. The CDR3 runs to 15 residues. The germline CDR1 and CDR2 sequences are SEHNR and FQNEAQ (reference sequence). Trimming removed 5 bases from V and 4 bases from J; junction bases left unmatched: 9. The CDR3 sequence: CASSRAGNFPDTQYF. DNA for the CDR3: TGTGCCAGCAGCCGAGCGGGAAATTTCCCAGATACGCAGTATTTT.

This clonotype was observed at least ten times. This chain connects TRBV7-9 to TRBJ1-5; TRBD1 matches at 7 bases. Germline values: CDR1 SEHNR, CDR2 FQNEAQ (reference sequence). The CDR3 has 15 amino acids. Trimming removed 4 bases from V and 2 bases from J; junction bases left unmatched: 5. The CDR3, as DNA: TGTGCCAGCAGCTCTAGCGGACAGGGCAATCAGCCCCAGCATTTT. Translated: CASSSSGQGNQPQHF.

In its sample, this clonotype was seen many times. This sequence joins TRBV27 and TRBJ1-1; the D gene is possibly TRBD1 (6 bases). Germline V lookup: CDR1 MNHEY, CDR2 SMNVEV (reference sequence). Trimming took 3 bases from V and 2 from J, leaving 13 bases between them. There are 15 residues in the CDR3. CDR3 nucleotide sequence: TGTGCCAGCAGTTTCGGGCGGACAGAAAACACTGAAGCTTTCTTT. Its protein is CASSFGRTENTEAFF.

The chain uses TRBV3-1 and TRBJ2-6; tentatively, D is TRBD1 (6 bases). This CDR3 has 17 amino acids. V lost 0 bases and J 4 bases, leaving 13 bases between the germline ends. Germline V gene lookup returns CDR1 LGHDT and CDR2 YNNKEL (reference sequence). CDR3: CASSQDLAGAGANVLTF. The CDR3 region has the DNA TGTGCCAGCAGCCAAGATTTGGCAGGGGCCGGGGCCAACGTCCTGACTTTC.

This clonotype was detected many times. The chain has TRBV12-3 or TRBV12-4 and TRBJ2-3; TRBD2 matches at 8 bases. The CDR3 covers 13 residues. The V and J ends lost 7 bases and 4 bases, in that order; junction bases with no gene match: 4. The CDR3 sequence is CASTSGSPDTQYF. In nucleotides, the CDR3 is TGTGCCAGCACCAGCGGGAGCCCAGATACGCAGTATTTT.

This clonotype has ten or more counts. CDR3 amino acids: CASSPSGGGQPQHF. CDR3 DNA: TGTGCCAGCAGTCCTTCAGGGGGGGGTCAGCCCCAGCATTTT. This chain links TRBV28 with TRBJ1-5; 7 bases line up with TRBD1. Trimming took 5 bases from V and 6 from J; bases not matched to a gene: 7. Germline V gene sequence: CDR1 MDHEN, CDR2 SYDVKM. The CDR3 has 14 amino acids. The complete variable domain, with remaining parts taken from reference TRBV28 and TRBJ1-5, reads DVKVTQSSRYLVKRTGEKVFLECVQDMDHENMFWYRQDPGLGLRLIYFSYDVKMKEKGDIPEGYSVSREKKERFSLILESASTNQTSMYLCASSPSGGGQPQHFGDGTRLSIL.

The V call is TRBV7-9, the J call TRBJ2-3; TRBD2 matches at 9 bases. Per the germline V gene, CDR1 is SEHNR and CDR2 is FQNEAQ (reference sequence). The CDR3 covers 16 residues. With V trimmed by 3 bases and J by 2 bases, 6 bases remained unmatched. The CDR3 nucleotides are TGTGCCAGCAGCTTCCTGACTAGCGGCCTCACAGATACGCAGTATTTT. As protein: CASSFLTSGLTDTQYF. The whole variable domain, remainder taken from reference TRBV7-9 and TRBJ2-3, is DTGVSQNPRHKITKRGQNVTFRCDPISEHNRLYWYRQTLGQGPEFLTYFQNEAQLEKSRLLSDRFSAERPKGSFSTLEIQRTEQGDSAMYLCASSFLTSGLTDTQYFGPGTRLTVL.

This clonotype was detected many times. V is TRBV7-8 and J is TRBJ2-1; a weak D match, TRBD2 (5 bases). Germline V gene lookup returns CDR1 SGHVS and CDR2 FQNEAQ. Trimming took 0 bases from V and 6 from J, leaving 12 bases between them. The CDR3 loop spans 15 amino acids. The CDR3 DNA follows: TGTGCCAGCAGCTTAGCAGGACTTAGAAGCAATGAGCAGTTCTTC. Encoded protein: CASSLAGLRSNEQFF.

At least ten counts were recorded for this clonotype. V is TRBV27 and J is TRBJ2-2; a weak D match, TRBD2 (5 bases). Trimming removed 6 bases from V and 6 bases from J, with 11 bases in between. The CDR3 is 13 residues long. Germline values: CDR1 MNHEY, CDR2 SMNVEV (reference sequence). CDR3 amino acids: CASSLWRAGELFF. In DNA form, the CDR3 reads TGTGCCAGCAGCCTATGGCGGGCCGGGGAGCTGTTTTTT.

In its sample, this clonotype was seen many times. The CDR3 DNA reads as TGCGCCAGCAGCCAACTCATACTAGCGGGCTACTCTGGGGCCAACGTCCTGACTTTC. As protein: CASSQLILAGYSGANVLTF. The chain joins TRBV4-1 to TRBJ2-6; 9 bases match TRBD2. The CDR3 sequence is 19 residues long. V lost 2 bases to trimming and J lost 0 bases; unmatched junction nucleotides: 8. Germline assignment: CDR1 MGHRA and CDR2 YSYEKL.

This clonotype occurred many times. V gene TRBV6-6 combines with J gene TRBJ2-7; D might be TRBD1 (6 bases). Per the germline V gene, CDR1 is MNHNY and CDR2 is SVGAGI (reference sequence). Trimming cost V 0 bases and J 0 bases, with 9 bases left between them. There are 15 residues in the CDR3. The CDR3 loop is CASSYSTGSSYEQYF. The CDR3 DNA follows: TGTGCCAGCAGTTACTCGACAGGCAGCTCCTACGAGCAGTACTTC.

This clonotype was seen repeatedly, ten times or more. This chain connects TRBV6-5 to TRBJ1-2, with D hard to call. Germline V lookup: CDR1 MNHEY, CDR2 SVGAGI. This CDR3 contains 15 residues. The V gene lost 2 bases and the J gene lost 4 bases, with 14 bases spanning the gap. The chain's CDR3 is CASSYLPVLTYGYTF. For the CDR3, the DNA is TGTGCCAGCAGTTACCTACCAGTCCTGACCTATGGCTACACCTTC.

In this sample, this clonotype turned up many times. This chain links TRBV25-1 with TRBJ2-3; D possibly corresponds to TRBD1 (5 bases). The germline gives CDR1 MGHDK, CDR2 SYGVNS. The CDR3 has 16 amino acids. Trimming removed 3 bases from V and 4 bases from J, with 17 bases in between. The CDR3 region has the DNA TGTGCCAGCAGTGACCAGTACCACCCCAGGGCAGATACGCAGTATTTT. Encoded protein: CASSDQYHPRADTQYF.

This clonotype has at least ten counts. Here the CDR3 reads CASSQDPYRAGYEQYF. The DNA of the CDR3 is TGCGCCAGCAGCCAAGATCCGTATAGGGCTGGGTACGAGCAGTACTTC. The genes are TRBV4-1 and TRBJ2-7, with D uncertain. The CDR3 totals 16 residues. The V gene's germline CDR1 is MGHRA and CDR2 YSYEKL. V dropped 0 bases and J dropped 4 bases, with 16 bases sitting between them.

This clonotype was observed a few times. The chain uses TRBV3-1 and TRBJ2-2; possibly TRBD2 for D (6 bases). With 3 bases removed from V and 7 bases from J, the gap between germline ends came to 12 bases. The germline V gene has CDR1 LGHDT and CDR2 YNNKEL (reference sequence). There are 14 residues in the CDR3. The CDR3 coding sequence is TGTGCCAGCAGCCATACTGAGGGAGGCGGGGAGCTGTTTTTT. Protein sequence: CASSHTEGGGELFF.